A single sample is the source of the 8 T cell receptor beta chains below, sequenced in a study of sequential checkpoint blockade in melanoma. TCRdb's copy holds only in-frame clones and misses some; the assay was immunoSEQ multiplex PCR. Counted here are 3,900 or so clones, around 60% occurring once; the ten biggest clones make up approximately 20%. Noted treatment: randomized to nivolumab then ipilimumab (arm A) or the reverse (arm B). Specimen: CD8+ T cells sorted from blood (inferred from file names), collected from a patient given nivolumab and ipilimumab in sequence. The receptors here all came from a human patient with melanoma. Some clones in this sample may be carry-over from other donors' samples.

This clone was seen once. The chain carries TRBV7-9 and TRBJ1-2; no firm D call. With 5 bases removed from V and 5 bases from J, the gap between germline ends came to 15 bases. Per germline, CDR1 SEHNR and CDR2 FQNEAQ (reference sequence). This CDR3 has 14 amino acids. The CDR3, as DNA: TGTGCCAGCAGCGACGTGTACGGACTATATGGCTACACCTTC. Translating gives CASSDVYGLYGYTF.

This clone was seen a single time. V and J are TRBV11-2 and TRBJ1-1; tentatively, D is TRBD1 (5 bases). There are 15 residues in the CDR3. Germline V CDR1 and CDR2: SGHAT, FQNNGV. V was trimmed by 0 bases and J by 5 bases, leaving 13 bases between them. CDR3 nucleotide sequence: TGTGCCAGCAGCTTAGATCCCACAGGTTGGACTGAAGCTTTCTTT. This sequence encodes CASSLDPTGWTEAFF. Looking up the rest from reference TRBV11-2 and TRBJ1-1 gives the full variable domain: EAGVAQSPRYKIIEKRQSVAFWCNPISGHATLYWYQQILGQGPKLLIQFQNNGVVDDSQLPKDRFSAERLKGVDSTLKIQPAKLEDSAVYLCASSLDPTGWTEAFFGQGTRLTVV.

This clone was detected only a few times. The rearrangement links TRBV30 to TRBJ2-1, with 8 bases lining up with TRBD1. The CDR3 is 14 amino acids. The germline CDR1 and CDR2 sequences are GTSNPN and SVGIG (reference sequence). The trim removed 1 base at V and 3 bases at J, leaving 2 bases unmatched. The CDR3 nucleotides are TGTGCCTGGAGTGGTGACAGGGGCTACAATGAGCAGTTCTTC. This gives the protein CAWSGDRGYNEQFF.

In DNA form, the CDR3 reads TGTGCCAGCAGCCAGCAGGACAACATGAACACTGAAGCTTTCTTT. This translates into CASSQQDNMNTEAFF. V usage is TRBV7-9 and J usage is TRBJ1-1, with D possibly being TRBD1 (5 bases). The CDR3 spans 15 residues. Germline V CDR1 and CDR2: SEHNR, FQNEAQ (reference sequence). V was cut by 5 bases and J by 0 bases, with 13 bases left in between.

The V call is TRBV19, the J call TRBJ2-5; maybe TRBD1 (6 bases). The closer fit of TRBJ2-7 to the DNA end suggests the J call may be wrong. Germline-derived CDR1 and CDR2 are LNHDA and SQIVND (reference sequence). CDR3 length: 12 residues. CDR3 sequence: CAGLQGIDEQYF. The CDR3 DNA reads TGTGCCGGCTTACAGGGAATCGACGAGCAGTACTTC.

The chain carries TRBV27 and TRBJ2-5, with TRBD2 matching 10 bases. Per the germline V gene, CDR1 is MNHEY and CDR2 is SMNVEV (reference sequence). V trimming: 4 bases; J trimming: 3 bases; junction bases outside the gene matches: 2. The CDR3 runs to 14 residues. The DNA for the CDR3 is TGTGCCAGCAGTTCAGGACTAGCGGAAGAGACCCAGTACTTC. It encodes CASSSGLAEETQYF.

The rearrangement uses TRBV27 and TRBJ2-5, with TRBD1 matching 10 bases. The DNA end is more similar to TRBJ2-7, so the J call may be wrong. Germline V gene data show CDR1 as MNHEY and CDR2 as SMNVEV (reference sequence). This CDR3 contains 16 residues. This CDR3 is CASSHPVDRGSYEQYF. DNA of the CDR3: TGTGCCAGCAGCCACCCGGTGGACAGGGGGTCCTACGAGCAGTACTTC.

The chain employs TRBV7-8 and TRBJ1-2; TRBD1 might be the D (5 bases). Looked up from germline, CDR1 is SGHVS and CDR2 is FQNEAQ. This CDR3 region has 14 residues. The V gene lost 2 bases and the J gene lost 8 bases, with 15 bases spanning the gap. CDR3 bases: TGTGCCAGCAGCTTACATCCAGGGAAGTGGGGCTACACCTTC. It translates to CASSLHPGKWGYTF.